These T cell receptor beta chains were read from a single sample in a study of control samples from healthy donors and cancer patients. Sequencing used immunoSEQ multiplex PCR; TCRdb keeps in-frame clones, though not all of them. The sample holds roughly 130,000 clones, more than 80% seen once. The sequencing input was blood. These TCRs come from a man younger than 30 in good health. Both conserved end residues are part of each CDR3. D genes are given only for firm matches. A row's size may be missing; if present it is once, few, many or a size class.

cdr3_nt cdr3_aa clone_size v_call d_call j_call
TGTGCCAGCAGCTTGCCGGCAAGCAATCAGCCCCAGCATTTT CASSLPASNQPQHF . TRBV5-5 . TRBJ1-5
TGTGCCAGCAGCTTGGACTTAAGCTCCTACAATGAGCAGTTCTTC CASSLDLSSYNEQFF . TRBV5-8 . TRBJ2-1
TGTGCCACCAGCAGGGGGGGCCAGGGGGATACCTATGGCTACACCTTC CATSRGGQGDTYGYTF . TRBV15 TRBD1 TRBJ1-2
TGTGCCAGCACAGCTTCGAACTATGGCTACACCTTC CASTASNYGYTF . TRBV18 . TRBJ1-2
TGTGCCAGCAGCCTGCTCCAGCGCGGCACCGGGGAGCTGTTTTTT CASSLLQRGTGELFF . TRBV5-6 . TRBJ2-2
TGTGCCAGCAGACCTAGCGGGAACTCCTACAATGAGCAGTTCTTC CASRPSGNSYNEQFF . TRBV28 TRBD2 TRBJ2-1
TGTGCCAGCAGCGAGACTAGCGGGAGGGAAAGACAAGAGACCCAGTACTTC CASSETSGRERQETQYF . TRBV9 TRBD2 TRBJ2-5
TGTGCCAGCAGTTTATTAGGACAGGGGAATCAGCCCCAGCATTTT CASSLLGQGNQPQHF few TRBV27 TRBD1 TRBJ1-5
TGTGCCTGGAGTGTCAGTGATAGCCTTGGCTACACCTTC CAWSVSDSLGYTF . TRBV30 . TRBJ1-2
TGTGCCAGCAGCTTGGTGGGCTCGGGACAGGGAAGCTCACCCCTCCACTTT CASSLVGSGQGSSPLHF few TRBV5-6 TRBD1 TRBJ1-6
TGTGCCAGCAGCCAAGATCTGGTGGCGAGCGGGATGCCGAGCTCCTACAATGAGCAGTTCTTC CASSQDLVASGMPSSYNEQFF . TRBV3-1/TRBV3-2 TRBD2 TRBJ2-1
TGTGCCATCAGTGACGGTTCTGGGCCCCAGCATTTT CAISDGSGPQHF . TRBV10-3 . TRBJ1-5
TGCGCCAGCAGTTCTACCATAGCCGAGAATGAGCAGTTCTTC CASSSTIAENEQFF . TRBV4-1 . TRBJ2-1
TGTGCCACTAACGGACAGCGAGCTCAGCCCCAGCATTTT CATNGQRAQPQHF few TRBV28 . TRBJ1-5
TGCGCCAGCAGCCCGGGGGGGACAGGGAAAGAGGCCCAGTACTTC CASSPGGTGKEAQYF . TRBV5-1 . TRBJ2-5
TGTGCCAGCAGGAAACCGGGACAAAAGAAAGGTGAAGCTTTCTTT CASRKPGQKKGEAFF . TRBV6-5 . TRBJ1-1
TGCGCCAGCAGCTTGGCTGGAGATCTGGTTGAAAAACTGTTTTTT CASSLAGDLVEKLFF few TRBV5-1 . TRBJ1-4
TGTGCCAGCAGGGATCCGGGACAGGGAACAGATACGCAGTATTTT CASRDPGQGTDTQYF once TRBV3-1/TRBV3-2 TRBD1 TRBJ2-3